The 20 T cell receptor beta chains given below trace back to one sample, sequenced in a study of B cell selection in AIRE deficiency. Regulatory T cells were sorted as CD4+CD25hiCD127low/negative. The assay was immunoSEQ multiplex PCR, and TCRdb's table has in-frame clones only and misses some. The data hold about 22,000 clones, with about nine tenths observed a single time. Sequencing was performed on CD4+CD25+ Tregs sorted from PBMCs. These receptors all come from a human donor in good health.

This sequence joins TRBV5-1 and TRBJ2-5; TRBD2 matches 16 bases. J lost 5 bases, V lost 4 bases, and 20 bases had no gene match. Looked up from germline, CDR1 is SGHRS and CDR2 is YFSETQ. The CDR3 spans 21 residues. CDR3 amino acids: CASSPKPTTGTSGGARETQYF. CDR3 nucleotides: TGCGCCAGCAGCCCAAAACCGACCACCGGGACTAGCGGGGGGGCCAGGGAGACCCAGTACTTC.

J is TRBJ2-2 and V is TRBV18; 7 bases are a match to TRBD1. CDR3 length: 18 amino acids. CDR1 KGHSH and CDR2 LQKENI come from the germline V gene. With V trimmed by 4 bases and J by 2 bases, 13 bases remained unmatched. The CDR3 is CASSQNRGFTANTGELFF. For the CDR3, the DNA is TGTGCCAGCTCACAAAACAGGGGCTTTACAGCAAACACCGGGGAGCTGTTTTTT.

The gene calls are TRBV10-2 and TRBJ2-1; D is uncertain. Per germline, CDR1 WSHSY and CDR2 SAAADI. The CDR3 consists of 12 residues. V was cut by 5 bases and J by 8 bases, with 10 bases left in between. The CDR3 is CASSRLRDEQFF. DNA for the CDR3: TGCGCCAGCAGTCGGCTTAGGGATGAGCAGTTCTTC.

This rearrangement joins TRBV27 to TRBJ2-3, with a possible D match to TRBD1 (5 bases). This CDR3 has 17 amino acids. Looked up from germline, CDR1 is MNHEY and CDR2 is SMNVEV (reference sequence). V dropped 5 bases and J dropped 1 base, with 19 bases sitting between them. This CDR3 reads CASSQGFVGYRTDTQYF. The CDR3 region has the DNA TGTGCCAGCAGTCAGGGATTCGTGGGGTACCGCACAGATACGCAGTATTTT.

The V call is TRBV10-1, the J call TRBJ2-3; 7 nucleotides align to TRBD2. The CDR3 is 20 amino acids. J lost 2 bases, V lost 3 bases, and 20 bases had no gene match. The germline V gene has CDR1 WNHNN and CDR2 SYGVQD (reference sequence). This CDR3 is CASSEPSRRGSNLDTDTQYF. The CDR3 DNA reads TGCGCCAGCAGTGAACCCAGTCGCCGCGGGAGCAATCTGGACACAGATACGCAGTATTTT.

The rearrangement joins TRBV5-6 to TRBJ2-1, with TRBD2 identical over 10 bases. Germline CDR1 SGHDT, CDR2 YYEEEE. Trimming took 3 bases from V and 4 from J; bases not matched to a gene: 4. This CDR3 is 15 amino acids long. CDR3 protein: CASSSPSGGYNEQFF. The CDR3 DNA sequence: TGTGCCAGCAGCTCCCCTAGCGGGGGATACAATGAGCAGTTCTTC.

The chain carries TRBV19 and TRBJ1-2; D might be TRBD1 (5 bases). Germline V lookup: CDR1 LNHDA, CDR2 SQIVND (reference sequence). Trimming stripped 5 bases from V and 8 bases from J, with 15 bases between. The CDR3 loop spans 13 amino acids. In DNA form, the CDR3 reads TGTGCCAGTAGTCTGTCGGGGGTAGGCGGCTACACCTTC. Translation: CASSLSGVGGYTF.

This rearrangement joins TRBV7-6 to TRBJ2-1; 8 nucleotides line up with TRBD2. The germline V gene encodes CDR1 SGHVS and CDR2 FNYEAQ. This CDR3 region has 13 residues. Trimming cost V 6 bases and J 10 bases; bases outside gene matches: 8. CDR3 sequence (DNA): TGTGCCAGCAGTTCCCCGGGGGGGAGGGAGCAGTTCTTC. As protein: CASSSPGGREQFF.

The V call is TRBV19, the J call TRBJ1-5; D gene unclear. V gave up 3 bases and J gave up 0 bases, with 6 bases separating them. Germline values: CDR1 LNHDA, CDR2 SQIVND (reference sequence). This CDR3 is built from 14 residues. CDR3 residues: CASSIPGSNQPQHF. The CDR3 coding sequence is TGTGCCAGTAGTATCCCCGGTAGCAATCAGCCCCAGCATTTT.

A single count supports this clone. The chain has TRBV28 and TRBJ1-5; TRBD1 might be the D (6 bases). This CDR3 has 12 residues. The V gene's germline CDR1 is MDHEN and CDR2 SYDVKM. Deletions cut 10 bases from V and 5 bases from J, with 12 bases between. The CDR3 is CATRQDYQPQHF. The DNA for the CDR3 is TGTGCCACCCGACAGGATTATCAGCCCCAGCATTTT.

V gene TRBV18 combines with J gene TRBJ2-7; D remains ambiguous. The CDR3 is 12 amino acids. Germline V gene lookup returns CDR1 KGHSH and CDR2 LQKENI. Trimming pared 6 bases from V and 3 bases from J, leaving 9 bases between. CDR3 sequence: CASSGANYEQYF. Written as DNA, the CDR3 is TGTGCCAGCTCCGGCGCGAACTACGAGCAGTACTTC.

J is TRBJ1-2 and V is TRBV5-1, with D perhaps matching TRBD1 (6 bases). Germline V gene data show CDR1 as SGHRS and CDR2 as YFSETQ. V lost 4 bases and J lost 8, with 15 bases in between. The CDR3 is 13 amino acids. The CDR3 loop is CASSPLTGRGYTF. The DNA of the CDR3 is TGCGCCAGCAGCCCACTCACAGGGAGGGGCTACACCTTC.

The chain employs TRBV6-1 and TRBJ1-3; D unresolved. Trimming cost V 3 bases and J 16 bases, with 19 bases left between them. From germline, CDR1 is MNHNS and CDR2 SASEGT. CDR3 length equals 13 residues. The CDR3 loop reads CASSDSWQASTYF. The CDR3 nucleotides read TGTGCCAGCAGTGATAGTTGGCAGGCATCCACCTATTTT.

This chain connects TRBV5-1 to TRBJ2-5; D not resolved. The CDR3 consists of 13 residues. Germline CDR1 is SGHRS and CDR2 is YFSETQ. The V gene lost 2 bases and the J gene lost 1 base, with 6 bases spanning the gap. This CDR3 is CASSFPAQETQYF. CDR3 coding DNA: TGCGCCAGCAGCTTTCCGGCCCAAGAGACCCAGTACTTC.

The CDR3 DNA follows: TGTGCCAGCAGTTTCTATGGTCAAGCTTTCTTT. Its protein product is CASSFYGQAFF. This sequence joins TRBV6-5 and TRBJ1-1; D gene unclear. V lost 4 bases and J 9 bases, leaving 9 bases between the germline ends. Germline loops: CDR1 MNHEY, CDR2 SVGAGI. The CDR3 length is 11 residues.

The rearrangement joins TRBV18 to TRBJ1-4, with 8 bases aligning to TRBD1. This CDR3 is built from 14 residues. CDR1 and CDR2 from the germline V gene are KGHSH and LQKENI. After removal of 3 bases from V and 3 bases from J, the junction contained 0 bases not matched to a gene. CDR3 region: CASSPGQANEKLFF. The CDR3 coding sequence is TGTGCCAGCTCACCGGGACAGGCTAATGAAAAACTGTTTTTT.

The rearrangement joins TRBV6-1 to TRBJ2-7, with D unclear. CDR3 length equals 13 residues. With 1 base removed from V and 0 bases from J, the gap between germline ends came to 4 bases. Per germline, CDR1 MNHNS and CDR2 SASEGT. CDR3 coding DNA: TGTGCCAGCAGTGAAGGGGGCTCCTACGAGCAGTACTTC. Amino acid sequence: CASSEGGSYEQYF.

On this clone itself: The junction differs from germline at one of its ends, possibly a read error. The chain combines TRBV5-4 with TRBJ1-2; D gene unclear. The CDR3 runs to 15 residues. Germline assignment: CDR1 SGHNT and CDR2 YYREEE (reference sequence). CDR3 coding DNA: TGTGCCAGCAGCCGGCAAAACCGGGATGACTACGGCTACACCTTC. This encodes CASSRQNRDDYGYTF.

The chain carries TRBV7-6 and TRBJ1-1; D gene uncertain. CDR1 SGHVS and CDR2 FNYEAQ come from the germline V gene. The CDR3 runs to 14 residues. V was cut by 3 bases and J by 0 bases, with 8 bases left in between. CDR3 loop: CASSLGSLNTEAFF. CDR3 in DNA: TGTGCCAGCAGCTTGGGGAGTTTGAACACTGAAGCTTTCTTT.

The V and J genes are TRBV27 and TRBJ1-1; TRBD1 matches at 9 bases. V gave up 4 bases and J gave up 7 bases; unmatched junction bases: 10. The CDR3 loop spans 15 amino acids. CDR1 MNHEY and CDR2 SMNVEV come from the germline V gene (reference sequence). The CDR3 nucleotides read TGTGCCAGCAGTTCTGGACAGGGGTATATGAGTGAAGCTTTCTTT. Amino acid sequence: CASSSGQGYMSEAFF.